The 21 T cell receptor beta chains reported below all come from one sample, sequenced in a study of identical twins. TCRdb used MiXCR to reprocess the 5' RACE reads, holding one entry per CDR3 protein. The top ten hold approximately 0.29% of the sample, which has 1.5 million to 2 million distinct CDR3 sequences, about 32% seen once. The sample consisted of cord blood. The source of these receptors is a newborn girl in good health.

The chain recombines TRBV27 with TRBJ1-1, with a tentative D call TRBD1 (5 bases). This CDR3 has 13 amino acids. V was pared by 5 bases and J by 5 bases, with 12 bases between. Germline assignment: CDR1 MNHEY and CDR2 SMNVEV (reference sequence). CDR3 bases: TGTGCCAGCAGTCACGCCAGGGCGACTGAAGCTTTCTTT. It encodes CASSHARATEAFF.

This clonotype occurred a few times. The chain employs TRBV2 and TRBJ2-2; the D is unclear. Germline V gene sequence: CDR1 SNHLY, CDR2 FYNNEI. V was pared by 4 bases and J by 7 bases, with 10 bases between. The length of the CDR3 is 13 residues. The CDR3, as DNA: TGTGCCAGCAGTGCCAGTTTAGTCGGGGAGCTGTTTTTT. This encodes CASSASLVGELFF.

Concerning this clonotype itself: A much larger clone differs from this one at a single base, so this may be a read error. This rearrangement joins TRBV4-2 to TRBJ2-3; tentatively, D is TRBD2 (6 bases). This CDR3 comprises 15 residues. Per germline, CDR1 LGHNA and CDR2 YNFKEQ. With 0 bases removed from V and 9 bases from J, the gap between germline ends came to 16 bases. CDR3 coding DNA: TGTGCCAGCAGCCAAGAGGTCCAGCGGGTTGGAACGCAGTATTTT. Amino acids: CASSQEVQRVGTQYF.

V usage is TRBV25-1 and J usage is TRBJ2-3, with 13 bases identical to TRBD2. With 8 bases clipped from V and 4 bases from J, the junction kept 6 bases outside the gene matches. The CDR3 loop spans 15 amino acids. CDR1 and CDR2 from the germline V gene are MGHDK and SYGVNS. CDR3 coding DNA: TGTGCCAGCCGTACTAGCGGGGGGGCCCCAGATACGCAGTATTTT. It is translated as CASRTSGGAPDTQYF.

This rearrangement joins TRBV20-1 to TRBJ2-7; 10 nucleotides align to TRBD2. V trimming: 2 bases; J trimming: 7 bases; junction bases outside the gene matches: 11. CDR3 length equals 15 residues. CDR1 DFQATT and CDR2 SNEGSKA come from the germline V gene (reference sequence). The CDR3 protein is CSARKAGGPHNEQYF. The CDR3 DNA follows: TGCAGTGCTAGAAAAGCGGGGGGGCCCCACAATGAGCAGTACTTC.

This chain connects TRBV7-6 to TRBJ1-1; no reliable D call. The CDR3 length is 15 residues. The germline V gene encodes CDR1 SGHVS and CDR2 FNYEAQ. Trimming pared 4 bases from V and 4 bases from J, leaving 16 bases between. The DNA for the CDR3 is TGTGCCAGCAGCTACCAAGACACGGTGGGCACTGAAGCTTTCTTT. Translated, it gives CASSYQDTVGTEAFF.

CDR3 amino acids: CASRASGSGVNTGELFF. For the CDR3, the DNA is TGTGCCAGCAGGGCTAGCGGGAGTGGGGTGAACACCGGGGAGCTGTTTTTT. V is TRBV12-3 or TRBV12-4 and J is TRBJ2-2; TRBD2 agrees at 10 bases. Trimming at V came to 6 bases and at J to 1 base, leaving 8 bases not matched to a gene. The CDR3 consists of 17 residues.

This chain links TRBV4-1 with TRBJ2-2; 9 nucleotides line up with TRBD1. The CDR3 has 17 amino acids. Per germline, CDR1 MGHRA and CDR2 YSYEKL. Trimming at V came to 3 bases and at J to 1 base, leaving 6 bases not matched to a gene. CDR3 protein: CASSHPRDRENTGELFF. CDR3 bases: TGCGCCAGCAGCCATCCCCGGGACAGGGAGAACACCGGGGAGCTGTTTTTT.

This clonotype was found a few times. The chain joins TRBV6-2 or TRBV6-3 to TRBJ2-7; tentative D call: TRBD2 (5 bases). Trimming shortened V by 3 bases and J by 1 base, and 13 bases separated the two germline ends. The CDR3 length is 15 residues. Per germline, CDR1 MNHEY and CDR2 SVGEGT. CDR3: CASSYRRVRSYEQYF. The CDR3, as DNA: TGTGCCAGCAGTTATCGGCGGGTAAGGTCCTACGAGCAGTACTTC.

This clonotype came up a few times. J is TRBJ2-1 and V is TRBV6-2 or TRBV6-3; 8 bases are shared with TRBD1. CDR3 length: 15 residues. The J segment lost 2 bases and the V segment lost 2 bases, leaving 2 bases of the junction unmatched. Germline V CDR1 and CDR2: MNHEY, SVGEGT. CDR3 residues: CASSYRTGTYNEQFF. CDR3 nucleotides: TGTGCCAGCAGTTACAGGACAGGGACCTACAATGAGCAGTTCTTC.

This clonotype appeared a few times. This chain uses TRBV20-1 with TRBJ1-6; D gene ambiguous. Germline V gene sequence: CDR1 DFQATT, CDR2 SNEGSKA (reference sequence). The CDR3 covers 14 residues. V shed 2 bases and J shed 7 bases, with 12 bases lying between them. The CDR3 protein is CSARQDLRNSPLHF. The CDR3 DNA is TGCAGTGCTAGACAGGACCTACGAAATTCACCCCTCCACTTT.

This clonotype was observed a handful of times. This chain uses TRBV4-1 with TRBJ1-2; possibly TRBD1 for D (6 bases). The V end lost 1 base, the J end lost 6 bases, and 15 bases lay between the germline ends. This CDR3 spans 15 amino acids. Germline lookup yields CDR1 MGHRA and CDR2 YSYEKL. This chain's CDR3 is CASSQGVSGGDGYTF. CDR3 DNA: TGCGCCAGCAGCCAAGGGGTTTCCGGGGGCGATGGCTACACCTTC.

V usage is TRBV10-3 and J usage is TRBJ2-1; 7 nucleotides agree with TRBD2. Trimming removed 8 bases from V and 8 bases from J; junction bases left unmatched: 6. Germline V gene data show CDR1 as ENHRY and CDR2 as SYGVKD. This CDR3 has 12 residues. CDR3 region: CAIGSGGDEQFF. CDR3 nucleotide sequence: TGTGCCATCGGGTCGGGAGGCGATGAGCAGTTCTTC.

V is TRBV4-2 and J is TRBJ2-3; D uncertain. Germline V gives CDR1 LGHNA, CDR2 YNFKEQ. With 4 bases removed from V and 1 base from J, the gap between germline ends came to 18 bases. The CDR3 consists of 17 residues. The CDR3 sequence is CASSPEFRPSGTDTQYF. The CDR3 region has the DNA TGTGCCAGCAGCCCCGAGTTCAGACCGTCCGGCACAGATACGCAGTATTTT.

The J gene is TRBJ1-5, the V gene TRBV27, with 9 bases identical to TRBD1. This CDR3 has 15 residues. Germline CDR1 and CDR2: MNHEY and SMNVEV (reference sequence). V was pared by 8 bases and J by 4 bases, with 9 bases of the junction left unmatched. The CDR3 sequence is CASRDRALRNQPQHF. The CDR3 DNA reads TGTGCCAGCCGGGACAGGGCCTTGCGGAATCAGCCCCAGCATTTT.

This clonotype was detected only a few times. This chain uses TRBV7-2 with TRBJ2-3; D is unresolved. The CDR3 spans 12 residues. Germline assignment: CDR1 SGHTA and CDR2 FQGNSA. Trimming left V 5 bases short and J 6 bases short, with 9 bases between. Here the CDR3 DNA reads TGTGCCAGCAGCCATAGCCATGATACGCAGTATTTT. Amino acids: CASSHSHDTQYF.

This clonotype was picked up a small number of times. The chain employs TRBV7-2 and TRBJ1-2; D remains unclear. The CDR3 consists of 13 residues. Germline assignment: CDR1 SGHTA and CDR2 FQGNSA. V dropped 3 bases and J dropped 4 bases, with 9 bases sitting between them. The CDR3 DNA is TGTGCCAGCAGCTTGCCGTACAGCTATGGCTACACCTTC. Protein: CASSLPYSYGYTF. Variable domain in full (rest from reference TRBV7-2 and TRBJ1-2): GAGVSQSPSNKVTEKGKDVELRCDPISGHTALYWYRQSLGQGLEFLIYFQGNSAPDKSGLPSDRFSAERTGGSVSTLTIQRTQQEDSAVYLCASSLPYSYGYTFGSGTRLTVV.

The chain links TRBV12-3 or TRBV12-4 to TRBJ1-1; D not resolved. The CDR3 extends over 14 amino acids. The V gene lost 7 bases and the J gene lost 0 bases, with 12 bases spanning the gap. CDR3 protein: CASTARPMNTEAFF. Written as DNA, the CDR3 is TGTGCCAGCACGGCGAGGCCGATGAACACTGAAGCTTTCTTT.

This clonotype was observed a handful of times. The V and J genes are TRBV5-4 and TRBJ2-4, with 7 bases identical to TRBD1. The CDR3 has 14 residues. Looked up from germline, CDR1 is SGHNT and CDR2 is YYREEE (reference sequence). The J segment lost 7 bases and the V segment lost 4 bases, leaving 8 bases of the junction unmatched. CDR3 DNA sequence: TGTGCCAGCAGCACTCAACAGGGGTCGAACATTCAGTACTTC. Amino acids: CASSTQQGSNIQYF.

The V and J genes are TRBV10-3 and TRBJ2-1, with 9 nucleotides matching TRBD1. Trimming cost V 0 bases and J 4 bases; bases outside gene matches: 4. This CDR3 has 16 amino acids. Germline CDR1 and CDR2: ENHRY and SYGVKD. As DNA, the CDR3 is TGTGCCATCAGTGAGTCGGGGACAGGGAAATACAATGAGCAGTTCTTC. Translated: CAISESGTGKYNEQFF.

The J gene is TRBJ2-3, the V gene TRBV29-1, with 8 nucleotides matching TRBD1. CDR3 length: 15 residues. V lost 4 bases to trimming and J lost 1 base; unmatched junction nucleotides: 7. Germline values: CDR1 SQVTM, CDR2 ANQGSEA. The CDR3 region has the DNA TGCAGCGTTGGGTTTACAGGGGGTGGCACAGATACGCAGTATTTT. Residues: CSVGFTGGGTDTQYF.